This TCR beta chain was sequenced in a study of OX40 agonist ivuxolimab in advanced cancers. Trimming cost V 7 bases and J 4 bases, with 5 bases left between them. CDR1 is LNHDA and CDR2 is SQIVND in the germline V gene (reference sequence). The CDR3 loop spans 11 amino acids. Sequenced by immunoSEQ multiplex PCR; TCRdb stores in-frame clones only, minus some. Of tens of thousands of clones listed, roughly 80% are singletons. The V gene is TRBV19, the J gene TRBJ2-1; D is possibly TRBD2 (5 bases). This clonotype originated in an adult with an advanced solid tumor such as melanoma, head and neck, liver or kidney cancer. The sample consisted of CD4+ or CD8+ T cells sorted from blood, taken in a trial of the OX40 agonist ivuxolimab. The DNA of the CDR3 is TGTGCCAGTACGGGGTACAATGAGCAGTTCTTC. Translating it yields CASTGYNEQFF.